The rows below give T cell receptor beta chains drawn from one sample of a study of blood T cell repertoires in COVID-19. Clones were read by immunoSEQ multiplex PCR, and TCRdb kept only the in-frame ones, dropping some. The data contain about 140,000 clones, about four fifths of them singletons. The sample consisted of peripheral blood. The receptors originated from a human donor in a cohort sampled during active COVID-19. The CDR3 runs from the conserved cysteine through the conserved F or W. The D gene is left open where the match is weak. A row's size may be missing; if present it is once, few, many or a size class.

CDR3aa: CASSSLKNSGNTIYF
CDR3nt: TGTGCCAGCAGCTCCTTAAAAAACTCTGGAAACACCATATATTTT
j_gene: TRBJ1-3
d_gene: -
abundance: -
v_gene: TRBV5-5

CDR3aa: CASGGGPSTDTQYF
CDR3nt: TGCGCCAGCGGGGGCGGCCCTAGCACAGATACGCAGTATTTT
j_gene: TRBJ2-3
d_gene: -
abundance: -
v_gene: TRBV5-1

CDR3aa: CASSPKAKRAGAEETQYF
CDR3nt: TGTGCCAGCAGTCCAAAGGCTAAGAGGGCAGGGGCTGAAGAGACCCAGTACTTC
j_gene: TRBJ2-5
d_gene: -
abundance: -
v_gene: TRBV28

CDR3aa: CASRRDREGYEQYF
CDR3nt: TGTGCCAGCAGGAGGGACAGGGAGGGCTACGAGCAGTACTTC
j_gene: TRBJ2-7
d_gene: TRBD1
abundance: -
v_gene: TRBV2

CDR3aa: CASRTSGGPGQETQYF
CDR3nt: TGCGCCAGCCGGACTAGCGGGGGCCCGGGGCAAGAGACCCAGTACTTC
j_gene: TRBJ2-5
d_gene: TRBD2
abundance: -
v_gene: TRBV5-1

CDR3aa: CASSDDSGGWETQYF
CDR3nt: TGTGCCAGCAGCGACGATAGCGGGGGGTGGGAGACCCAGTACTTC
j_gene: TRBJ2-5
d_gene: TRBD2
abundance: few
v_gene: TRBV7-2

CDR3aa: CASSPRGGKLTSYNEQFF
CDR3nt: TGTGCCAGCTCACCGCGGGGGGGGAAACTCACATCCTACAATGAGCAGTTCTTC
j_gene: TRBJ2-1
d_gene: TRBD2
abundance: -
v_gene: TRBV18

CDR3aa: CASSSPGYWDDSPLHF
CDR3nt: TGTGCCAGCAGCTCCCCGGGGTACTGGGATGATTCACCCCTCCACTTT
j_gene: TRBJ1-6
d_gene: -
abundance: once
v_gene: TRBV5-6

CDR3aa: CASSHLSSLGTKYEQYF
CDR3nt: TGTGCCAGCAGCCACCTGAGCTCATTAGGGACAAAGTACGAGCAGTACTTC
j_gene: TRBJ2-7
d_gene: -
abundance: once
v_gene: TRBV14

CDR3aa: CASNSGGTGNTGELFF
CDR3nt: TGCGCCAGCAATTCAGGCGGGACGGGTAACACCGGGGAGCTGTTTTTT
j_gene: TRBJ2-2
d_gene: -
abundance: -
v_gene: TRBV10-1

CDR3aa: CASSQDWLAAEQYF
CDR3nt: TGTGCCAGCAGCCAAGATTGGCTAGCGGCCGAGCAGTACTTC
j_gene: TRBJ2-7
d_gene: TRBD2
abundance: -
v_gene: TRBV4-2

CDR3aa: CASSQISYNEQFF
CDR3nt: TGTGCCAGCAGCCAAATCAGCTACAATGAGCAGTTCTTC
j_gene: TRBJ2-1
d_gene: -
abundance: -
v_gene: TRBV3-1/TRBV3-2

CDR3aa: CASSQVLGPGQGYNQPQHF
CDR3nt: TGCGCCAGCAGCCAAGTTCTCGGACCGGGACAGGGATACAATCAGCCCCAGCATTTT
j_gene: TRBJ1-5
d_gene: TRBD1
abundance: -
v_gene: TRBV4-1

CDR3aa: CASKTADRVAGANVLTF
CDR3nt: TGCGCCAGCAAGACTGCGGACAGGGTGGCCGGGGCCAACGTCCTGACTTTC
j_gene: TRBJ2-6
d_gene: TRBD1
abundance: -
v_gene: TRBV5-1

CDR3aa: CASSLWGQGDTQYF
CDR3nt: TGCGCCAGCAGCTTGTGGGGACAGGGAGATACGCAGTATTTT
j_gene: TRBJ2-3
d_gene: TRBD1
abundance: -
v_gene: TRBV5-1

CDR3aa: CASTLDRGYGNQPQHF
CDR3nt: TGTGCCAGCACCCTCGACAGGGGGTATGGCAATCAGCCCCAGCATTTT
j_gene: TRBJ1-5
d_gene: TRBD1
abundance: -
v_gene: TRBV7-9

CDR3aa: CASSIGVVNTGELFF
CDR3nt: TGTGCCAGTAGTATAGGTGTAGTTAACACCGGGGAGCTGTTTTTT
j_gene: TRBJ2-2
d_gene: -
abundance: -
v_gene: TRBV19

CDR3aa: CASSTTGNQPQHF
CDR3nt: TGTGCCAGCAGCACCACAGGTAATCAGCCCCAGCATTTT
j_gene: TRBJ1-5
d_gene: -
abundance: -
v_gene: TRBV6-2/TRBV6-3

CDR3aa: CASSLMEGVYEQYF
CDR3nt: TGTGCCAGCAGCTTAATGGAAGGGGTCTACGAGCAGTACTTC
j_gene: TRBJ2-7
d_gene: -
abundance: -
v_gene: TRBV7-9

CDR3aa: CATATGPGELFF
CDR3nt: TGTGCCACCGCGACAGGGCCCGGGGAGCTGTTTTTT
j_gene: TRBJ2-2
d_gene: TRBD1
abundance: -
v_gene: TRBV24-1

CDR3aa: CASSRDRLTNTGELFF
CDR3nt: TGCGCCAGCAGCCGGGACAGACTAACGAACACCGGGGAGCTGTTTTTT
j_gene: TRBJ2-2
d_gene: TRBD1
abundance: -
v_gene: TRBV5-1

CDR3aa: CASSYRQGDQPQHF
CDR3nt: TGCGCCAGCAGCTATCGACAGGGCGATCAGCCCCAGCATTTT
j_gene: TRBJ1-5
d_gene: TRBD1
abundance: -
v_gene: TRBV5-1

CDR3aa: CATSRALGQGLEATNEKLFF
CDR3nt: TGTGCCACCAGCAGAGCCCTCGGACAGGGTCTTGAGGCAACTAATGAAAAACTGTTTTTT
j_gene: TRBJ1-4
d_gene: TRBD1
abundance: -
v_gene: TRBV15

CDR3aa: CASSPQAQGAHEQYF
CDR3nt: TGTGCCAGCTCACCACAGGCTCAGGGGGCCCACGAGCAGTACTTC
j_gene: TRBJ2-7
d_gene: TRBD1
abundance: -
v_gene: TRBV18

CDR3aa: CASSLRQGAGTGELFF
CDR3nt: TGTGCCAGCAGCCTCCGACAGGGGGCTGGCACCGGGGAGCTGTTTTTT
j_gene: TRBJ2-2
d_gene: TRBD1
abundance: once
v_gene: TRBV3-1/TRBV3-2

CDR3aa: CSVGPRGNAGELFF
CDR3nt: TGCAGCGTTGGCCCAAGAGGGAACGCCGGGGAGCTGTTTTTT
j_gene: TRBJ2-2
d_gene: -
abundance: -
v_gene: TRBV29-1

CDR3aa: CASRDPGQGGNGELFF
CDR3nt: TGTGCCAGCCGAGACCCGGGACAGGGGGGTAACGGGGAGCTGTTTTTT
j_gene: TRBJ2-2
d_gene: TRBD1
abundance: -
v_gene: TRBV19

CDR3aa: CASSPREAGQPQHF
CDR3nt: TGTGCCAGCAGTCCCCGAGAGGCCGGGCAGCCCCAGCATTTT
j_gene: TRBJ1-5
d_gene: -
abundance: -
v_gene: TRBV28

CDR3aa: CASIQSSGNTIYF
CDR3nt: TGCGCCAGCATACAGAGCTCTGGAAACACCATATATTTT
j_gene: TRBJ1-3
d_gene: -
abundance: few
v_gene: TRBV10-2

CDR3aa: CASSSRSGGIDEQFF
CDR3nt: TGTGCCAGCAGCTCCAGAAGCGGGGGGATCGATGAGCAGTTCTTC
j_gene: TRBJ2-1
d_gene: TRBD2
abundance: -
v_gene: TRBV3-1/TRBV3-2

CDR3aa: CASSPGRNQPQHF
CDR3nt: TGTGCCAGCAGCCCCGGTCGCAATCAGCCCCAGCATTTT
j_gene: TRBJ1-5
d_gene: -
abundance: -
v_gene: TRBV5-4

CDR3aa: CASSVDRYTEAFF
CDR3nt: TGTGCCAGCAGTGTTGACAGGTACACTGAAGCTTTCTTT
j_gene: TRBJ1-1
d_gene: -
abundance: -
v_gene: TRBV25-1

CDR3aa: CASSLAPRRGYTF
CDR3nt: TGTGCCAGCAGCCTGGCACCCCGGCGGGGCTACACCTTC
j_gene: TRBJ1-2
d_gene: -
abundance: -
v_gene: TRBV12-3/TRBV12-4

CDR3aa: CASSPPGGRRSPLHF
CDR3nt: TGCGCCAGCAGTCCCCCAGGAGGCAGAAGATCACCCCTCCACTTT
j_gene: TRBJ1-6
d_gene: -
abundance: -
v_gene: TRBV23-1

CDR3aa: CASSYEGATSNEQFF
CDR3nt: TGTGCCAGCAGTTACGAGGGGGCCACCTCCAATGAGCAGTTCTTC
j_gene: TRBJ2-1
d_gene: TRBD1
abundance: -
v_gene: TRBV6-5

CDR3aa: CASSSRRQGARETQYF
CDR3nt: TGTGCCAGCAGCTCCCGCCGACAGGGGGCGCGGGAGACCCAGTACTTC
j_gene: TRBJ2-5
d_gene: TRBD1
abundance: -
v_gene: TRBV7-2

CDR3aa: CASSPGTGGNEKLFF
CDR3nt: TGTGCCAGCAGCCCCGGGACAGGGGGAAATGAAAAACTGTTTTTT
j_gene: TRBJ1-4
d_gene: TRBD1
abundance: once
v_gene: TRBV5-8

CDR3aa: CASSGSGGAGYEQYF
CDR3nt: TGTGCCAGTAGTGGTAGCGGGGGGGCCGGATACGAGCAGTACTTC
j_gene: TRBJ2-7
d_gene: TRBD2
abundance: few
v_gene: TRBV19

CDR3aa: CASSRGGEKLFF
CDR3nt: TGTGCCAGTAGCAGGGGTGGTGAAAAACTGTTTTTT
j_gene: TRBJ1-4
d_gene: -
abundance: -
v_gene: TRBV19

CDR3aa: CASSRAGGAGQPQHF
CDR3nt: TGTGCCAGCAGCCGGGCGGGGGGCGCGGGACAGCCCCAGCATTTT
j_gene: TRBJ1-5
d_gene: -
abundance: few
v_gene: TRBV7-2